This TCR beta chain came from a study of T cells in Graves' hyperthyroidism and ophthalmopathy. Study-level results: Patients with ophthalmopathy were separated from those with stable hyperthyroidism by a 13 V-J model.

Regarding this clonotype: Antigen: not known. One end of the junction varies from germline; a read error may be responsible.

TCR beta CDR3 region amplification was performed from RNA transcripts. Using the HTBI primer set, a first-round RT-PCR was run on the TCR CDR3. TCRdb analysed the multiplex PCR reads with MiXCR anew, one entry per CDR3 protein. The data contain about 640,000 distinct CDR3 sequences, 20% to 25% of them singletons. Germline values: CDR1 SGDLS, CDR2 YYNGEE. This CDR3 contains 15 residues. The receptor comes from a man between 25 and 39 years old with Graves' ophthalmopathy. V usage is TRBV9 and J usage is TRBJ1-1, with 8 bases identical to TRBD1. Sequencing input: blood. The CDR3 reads CASSVEPGGNTEALF. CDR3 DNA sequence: TGTGCCAGCAGCGTAGAGCCAGGGGGCAACACTGAAGCTTTATTT.